These 31 T cell receptor beta chains share one sample of origin, sequenced in a study of OX40 agonist ivuxolimab in advanced cancers. Clones were read by immunoSEQ multiplex PCR, and TCRdb kept only the in-frame ones, dropping some. The sample carries some 110,000 clones, roughly nine tenths recorded once. The sequenced sample was CD4+ or CD8+ T cells sorted from blood, obtained in a trial of the OX40 agonist ivuxolimab. These receptors originate from an adult with an advanced solid tumor such as melanoma, head and neck, liver or kidney cancer.

This chain uses TRBV5-1 with TRBJ2-5, with a tentative D call TRBD1 (5 bases). Germline CDR1 and CDR2: SGHRS and YFSETQ. This CDR3 has 15 amino acids. Trimming took off 5 bases at V and 4 bases at J, with 18 bases between the two ends. CDR3 sequence reads: CASRSLGLDRETQYF. In DNA form, the CDR3 reads TGCGCCAGCAGAAGCTTGGGGCTGGATCGAGAGACCCAGTACTTC.

The rearrangement uses TRBV11-1 and TRBJ2-1, with 7 nucleotides matching TRBD2. The CDR3 runs 14 residues. The germline V gene has CDR1 SGHAT and CDR2 FQDESV (reference sequence). Trimming cost V 2 bases and J 9 bases; bases outside gene matches: 7. CDR3 amino acids: CASSLNGGRVEQFF. In DNA form, the CDR3 reads TGTGCCAGCAGCTTAAACGGGGGGAGAGTTGAGCAGTTCTTC.

This clone was seen more than once but under ten times. One end of the junction does not line up with germline, which may come from a read error. This chain links TRBV7-9 with TRBJ1-2; the D gene is possibly TRBD1 (5 bases). Germline loops: CDR1 SEHNR, CDR2 FQNEAQ (reference sequence). This CDR3 region has 12 residues. CDR3 nucleotide sequence: TGTGCCAGCAGCTTCCGGGACGGGATGAACAACTTC. This gives the protein CASSFRDGMNNF. Using reference TRBV7-9 and TRBJ1-2 for the parts outside the CDR3, the full variable domain is DTGVSQNPRHKITKRGQNVTFRCDPISEHNRLYWYRQTLGQGPEFLTYFQNEAQLEKSRLLSDRFSAERPKGSFSTLEIQRTEQGDSAMYLCASSFRDGMNNFGSGTRLTVV.

The chain uses TRBV28 and TRBJ1-3, with D perhaps matching TRBD1 (6 bases). CDR1 is MDHEN, CDR2 SYDVKM, per germline. V gave up 5 bases and J gave up 2 bases, with 16 bases separating them. This CDR3 is built from 16 residues. CDR3 bases: TGTGCCAGCAGTCCCCACAGGGAGGGTCCTGGAAACACCATATATTTT. It encodes CASSPHREGPGNTIYF. Full variable domain (missing parts from reference TRBV28 and TRBJ1-3): DVKVTQSSRYLVKRTGEKVFLECVQDMDHENMFWYRQDPGLGLRLIYFSYDVKMKEKGDIPEGYSVSREKKERFSLILESASTNQTSMYLCASSPHREGPGNTIYFGEGSWLTVV.

V is TRBV30 and J is TRBJ2-7, with D tentatively TRBD1 (6 bases). The CDR3 runs to 12 residues. Germline V CDR1 and CDR2: GTSNPN, SVGIG (reference sequence). Trimming removed 4 bases at V and 2 bases at J, with 9 bases between. CDR3 sequence: CAWKEGAYEQYF. As DNA, the CDR3 is TGTGCCTGGAAAGAGGGGGCCTACGAGCAGTACTTC.

This chain links TRBV6-5 with TRBJ2-3, with a tentative D call TRBD1 (5 bases). V was clipped by 4 bases and J by 9 bases, with 23 bases between them. This CDR3 is 16 amino acids long. Germline assignment: CDR1 MNHEY and CDR2 SVGAGI. CDR3 sequence reads: CASSSLQRFGKGTQYF. In nucleotides, the CDR3 is TGTGCCAGCAGTTCCCTTCAGCGATTTGGTAAGGGGACGCAGTATTTT.

This clone has a single count. This chain connects TRBV19 to TRBJ2-3; TRBD1 matches at 9 bases. The germline V gene has CDR1 LNHDA and CDR2 SQIVND (reference sequence). This CDR3 is 16 amino acids long. The trim removed 5 bases at V and 3 bases at J, leaving 9 bases unmatched. CDR3 in DNA: TGTGCCAGTAGTCCGGGACAGGGCCGGTGGACAGATACGCAGTATTTT. It encodes CASSPGQGRWTDTQYF. The full variable domain, with the rest looked up from reference TRBV19 and TRBJ2-3, is DGGITQSPKYLFRKEGQNVTLSCEQNLNHDAMYWYRQDPGQGLRLIYYSQIVNDFQKGDIAEGYSVSREKKESFPLTVTSAQKNPTAFYLCASSPGQGRWTDTQYFGPGTRLTVL.

This chain joins TRBV9 and TRBJ2-2; D is possibly TRBD2 (6 bases). The CDR3 is made up of 16 amino acids. Germline CDR1 reads SGDLS; CDR2 reads YYNGEE. V was cut by 2 bases and J by 4 bases, with 15 bases left in between. The CDR3, as DNA: TGTGCCAGCAGCGTTTTTGGGGGAGGAACCACCGGGGAGCTGTTTTTT. Its translation: CASSVFGGGTTGELFF.

As DNA, the CDR3 is TGCAGCTGCAGAACGAACACTGAAGCTTTCTTT. Translated, it gives CSCRTNTEAFF. The chain combines TRBV29-1 with TRBJ1-1, with D unclear. The ends were cut back, 8 bases at V and 1 base at J, with 8 bases in the middle. Per the germline V gene, CDR1 is SQVTM and CDR2 is ANQGSEA. The CDR3 extends over 11 amino acids.

This rearrangement joins TRBV7-7 to TRBJ2-1; D gene ambiguous. CDR1 and CDR2 (germline): SSHAT, FNYEAQ (reference sequence). This CDR3 has 15 residues. The ends were cut back, 0 bases at V and 7 bases at J, with 13 bases in the middle. The CDR3 here is CASSLAALEANEQFF. The CDR3 DNA is TGTGCCAGCAGCTTAGCAGCGCTAGAAGCGAATGAGCAGTTCTTC.

J is TRBJ2-1 and V is TRBV2; D is undetermined. The ends were cut back, 2 bases at V and 3 bases at J, with 5 bases in the middle. Germline loops: CDR1 SNHLY, CDR2 FYNNEI. The CDR3 has 13 amino acids. The CDR3 protein is CASSEIHYNEQFF. Here the CDR3 DNA reads TGTGCCAGCAGTGAAATCCACTACAATGAGCAGTTCTTC.

V gene TRBV18 combines with J gene TRBJ2-7; no firm D call. The CDR3 length is 14 residues. V gave up 0 bases and J gave up 2 bases, with 8 bases separating them. Germline assignment: CDR1 KGHSH and CDR2 LQKENI. CDR3 loop: CASSPPAGPYEQYF. CDR3 DNA: TGTGCCAGCTCACCACCCGCAGGACCCTACGAGCAGTACTTC.

V gene TRBV28 combines with J gene TRBJ1-2; a weak D match, TRBD1 (5 bases). V was clipped by 3 bases and J by 5 bases, with 22 bases between them. In germline, CDR1 is MDHEN, CDR2 SYDVKM. This CDR3 has 17 amino acids. CDR3 DNA: TGTGCCAGCAGTTTGGCGACACCTGTAGGGGAAGGGTATGGCTACACCTTC. It specifies CASSLATPVGEGYGYTF.

The rearrangement links TRBV30 to TRBJ1-4; D is possibly TRBD1 (5 bases). This CDR3 has 15 amino acids. Germline V gene data show CDR1 as GTSNPN and CDR2 as SVGIG (reference sequence). V lost 1 base, J lost 6 bases, and 15 bases lay in between. The CDR3 spells CAWSAGPKIYEKLFF. In DNA form, the CDR3 reads TGTGCCTGGAGTGCGGGACCGAAAATCTATGAAAAACTGTTTTTT.

The CDR3 DNA is TGCGCCAGCAGCCACCTCCACCACAACGAAGAGACCCAGTACTTC. This translates into CASSHLHHNEETQYF. This sequence joins TRBV4-1 and TRBJ2-5; D gene ambiguous. The CDR3 is 15 residues long. Germline CDR1 MGHRA, CDR2 YSYEKL. Trimming removed 3 bases at V and 3 bases at J, with 14 bases between.

The V gene is TRBV5-6, the J gene TRBJ2-7; TRBD2 matches 11 bases. The V gene's germline CDR1 is SGHDT and CDR2 YYEEEE. The CDR3 extends over 15 amino acids. V dropped 4 bases and J dropped 7; count of bases not matched to a gene: 10. CDR3 sequence: CASSIAGLAAQEQYF. In DNA, the CDR3 is TGTGCCAGCAGCATTGCGGGACTAGCGGCACAAGAGCAGTACTTC.

This sequence joins TRBV7-3 and TRBJ2-1; 11 nucleotides line up with TRBD1. The ends lost 4 bases at V and 4 bases at J; junction bases unmatched: 9. CDR1 and CDR2 (germline): SGHTA, FQGTGA. The CDR3 consists of 17 residues. CDR3 sequence (DNA): TGTGCCAGCAGCTCCCCCGCCGGACAGGGGGCATACAATGAGCAGTTCTTC. Translation gives CASSSPAGQGAYNEQFF.

J is TRBJ2-1 and V is TRBV10-1; TRBD2 aligns across 8 bases. There are 16 residues in the CDR3. V dropped 8 bases and J dropped 0; count of bases not matched to a gene: 9. In germline, CDR1 is WNHNN, CDR2 SYGVQD (reference sequence). The CDR3 region is CASSSSGASSYNEQFF. DNA for the CDR3: TGCGCCAGCTCCAGTAGCGGGGCGAGCTCCTACAATGAGCAGTTCTTC.

The CDR3 DNA is TGTGCCATGGGGGGACAGGGGGCCACTGAAGCTTTCTTT. Its translation is CAMGGQGATEAFF. The chain recombines TRBV10-3 with TRBJ1-1; 12 bases agree with TRBD1. V lost 9 bases and J lost 4; bases outside the gene matches: 3. The CDR3 sequence is 13 residues long. Germline CDR1 is ENHRY and CDR2 is SYGVKD.

This rearrangement joins TRBV5-5 to TRBJ2-3; 8 nucleotides match TRBD2. This CDR3 comprises 16 residues. Germline V gene sequence: CDR1 SGHKS, CDR2 YYEKEE (reference sequence). Trimming took 0 bases from V and 1 from J; bases not matched to a gene: 4. The CDR3 is CASSLAPGGGTDTQYF. The CDR3 DNA reads TGTGCCAGCAGCTTGGCCCCCGGGGGGGGCACAGATACGCAGTATTTT.

The chain carries TRBV29-1 and TRBJ2-3; 8 nucleotides align to TRBD2. V was pared by 3 bases and J by 6 bases, with 5 bases of the junction left unmatched. Germline V gene lookup returns CDR1 SQVTM and CDR2 ANQGSEA. This CDR3 contains 13 residues. The chain's CDR3 is CSVERGVWDTQYF. CDR3 in DNA: TGCAGCGTTGAGCGGGGGGTATGGGATACGCAGTATTTT.

CDR3 bases: TGTGCCAGCAGTTATCCACAGGGGGCCCGGACCGGGGAGCTGTTTTTT. It encodes CASSYPQGARTGELFF. This sequence joins TRBV6-5 and TRBJ2-2; 9 bases fit TRBD1. The ends lost 3 bases at V and 5 bases at J; junction bases unmatched: 7. Per the germline V gene, CDR1 is MNHEY and CDR2 is SVGAGI. There are 16 residues in the CDR3.

The V call is TRBV5-6, the J call TRBJ2-6, with no clear D. The CDR3 loop spans 15 amino acids. The V and J ends lost 7 bases and 2 bases respectively, with 13 bases between them. CDR1 and CDR2 from the germline V gene are SGHDT and YYEEEE. For the CDR3, the DNA is TGTGCCAGCTTCTTGTTCCAGGCTGGGGCCAACGTCCTGACTTTC. It specifies CASFLFQAGANVLTF.

The chain carries TRBV6-5 and TRBJ2-2; 7 bases line up with TRBD2. The CDR3 has 15 residues. Germline V gene lookup returns CDR1 MNHEY and CDR2 SVGAGI. V dropped 6 bases and J dropped 8; count of bases not matched to a gene: 12. CDR3 bases: TGTGCCAGCAGGGATCCGGGACTAATTTCGGGGGAGCTGTTTTTT. This codes for CASRDPGLISGELFF.

The chain uses TRBV15 and TRBJ1-1; 9 positions match TRBD1. The CDR3 consists of 15 residues. Germline CDR1 LNHNV, CDR2 YYDKDF (reference sequence). V shed 4 bases, J shed 2 bases, and the junction held 5 bases outside the gene matches. The chain's CDR3 is CATSTWDRENTEAFF. Written as DNA, the CDR3 is TGTGCCACCAGCACCTGGGACAGGGAAAACACTGAAGCTTTCTTT.

J is TRBJ1-5 and V is TRBV5-4; D not certain. With 1 base removed from V and 4 bases from J, the gap between germline ends came to 12 bases. The CDR3 totals 15 residues. Germline CDR1 is SGHNT and CDR2 is YYREEE (reference sequence). CDR3 sequence reads: CASSLWRILNQPQHF. CDR3 DNA: TGTGCCAGCAGCTTGTGGCGGATTCTAAATCAGCCCCAGCATTTT. Supplemented by reference TRBV5-4 and TRBJ1-5, the full variable domain reads ETGVTQSPTHLIKTRGQQVTLRCSSQSGHNTVSWYQQALGQGPQFIFQYYREEENGRGNFPPRFSGLQFPNYSSELNVNALELDDSALYLCASSLWRILNQPQHFGDGTRLSIL.

The gene calls are TRBV29-1 and TRBJ2-7; perhaps TRBD1 as D (6 bases). V was pared by 4 bases and J by 1 base, with 14 bases between. In germline, CDR1 is SQVTM, CDR2 ANQGSEA. CDR3 length equals 14 residues. This chain's CDR3 is CSVGGRGVSYEQYF. DNA for the CDR3: TGCAGCGTTGGTGGCAGGGGAGTGTCCTACGAGCAGTACTTC.

The chain is built from TRBV7-2 and TRBJ2-1; 16 bases fit TRBD2. With 4 bases clipped from V and 7 bases from J, the junction kept 10 bases outside the gene matches. The germline gives CDR1 SGHTA, CDR2 FQGNSA. The CDR3 has 18 residues. The CDR3 loop is CASSSGTSGGAILNEQFF. CDR3 sequence (DNA): TGTGCCAGCAGCTCCGGGACTAGCGGGGGGGCAATCCTGAATGAGCAGTTCTTC.

This sequence joins TRBV7-2 and TRBJ2-1; D gene unclear. In germline, CDR1 is SGHTA, CDR2 FQGNSA. This CDR3 is 13 amino acids long. V lost 6 bases and J lost 0, with 6 bases in between. Here the CDR3 DNA reads TGTGCCAGCAGGGAAAGCTCCTACAATGAGCAGTTCTTC. This translates into CASRESSYNEQFF.

The chain carries TRBV30 and TRBJ1-2; 7 bases line up with TRBD1. V shed 8 bases and J 7 bases; nucleotides not matched to a gene: 10. In germline, CDR1 is GTSNPN, CDR2 SVGIG (reference sequence). The length of the CDR3 is 12 residues. The CDR3 region has the DNA TGTGCCCGGGACAGTCGGCAGGGTGGCTACACCTTC. Its translation: CARDSRQGGYTF.

The rearrangement links TRBV5-1 to TRBJ1-2; 9 bases map to TRBD1. Trimming cost V 4 bases and J 4 bases; bases outside gene matches: 8. CDR1 is SGHRS and CDR2 is YFSETQ in the germline V gene. The CDR3 contains 15 residues. As DNA, the CDR3 is TGCGCCAGCAGCCCACAGGGGGCGCAGGTCTATGGCTACACCTTC. Translating it yields CASSPQGAQVYGYTF.